This TCR beta chain was profiled in a study of CD8 T cell repertoires and HIV-1 epitope variants. The wider study: Separate wells received one of Twenty-five Gag or Nef variant peptides. An uncultured baseline aliquot held 1M T cells. Epitopes were three Gag families plus Nef HW9 and YT9.

About this clone itself: Antigen: not known.

CDR3 length: 18 residues. Germline V gene data show CDR1 as LGHNT and CDR2 as FRNRAP. V gave up 5 bases and J gave up 5 bases, with 22 bases separating them. Measured with immunoSEQ multiplex PCR; TCRdb has only the in-frame clones, and not every one. Here the sample spans 2,000 to 3,000 clones, approximately 70% being singletons. The study, taken as a whole, reports: Roughly nine antigen-specific TCR beta clonotypes were found; six seemed cross-reactive to variants.

The origin of this receptor is a male donor with HIV. This rearrangement joins TRBV12-5 to TRBJ2-6; D is possibly TRBD1 (5 bases). Source material: cultured CD8+ T cells derived from PBMCs. The DNA of the CDR3 is TGTGCTAGTGGTACACCGAATGCAGGACAAAGTCGGGCCAACGTCCTGACTTTC. It yields the protein CASGTPNAGQSRANVLTF.